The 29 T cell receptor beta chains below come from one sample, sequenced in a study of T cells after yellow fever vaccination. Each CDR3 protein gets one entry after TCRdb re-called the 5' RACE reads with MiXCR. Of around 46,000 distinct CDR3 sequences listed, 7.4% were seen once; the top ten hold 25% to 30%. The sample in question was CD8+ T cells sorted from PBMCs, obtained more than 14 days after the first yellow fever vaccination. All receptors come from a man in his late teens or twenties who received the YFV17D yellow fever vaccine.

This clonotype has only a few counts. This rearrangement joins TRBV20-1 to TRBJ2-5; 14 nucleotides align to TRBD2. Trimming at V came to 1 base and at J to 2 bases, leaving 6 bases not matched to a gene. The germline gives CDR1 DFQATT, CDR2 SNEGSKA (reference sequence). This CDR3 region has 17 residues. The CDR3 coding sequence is TGCAGTGCTAGAGGGACTAGCGGGGGGAAGGGACAAGAGACCCAGTACTTC. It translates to CSARGTSGGKGQETQYF.

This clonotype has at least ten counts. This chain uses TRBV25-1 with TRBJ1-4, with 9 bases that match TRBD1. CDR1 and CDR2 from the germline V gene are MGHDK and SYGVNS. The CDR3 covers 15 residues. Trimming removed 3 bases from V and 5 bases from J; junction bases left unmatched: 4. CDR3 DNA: TGTGCCAGCAGTGAGGGGACAGGGAGAAATGAAAAACTGTTTTTT. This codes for CASSEGTGRNEKLFF.

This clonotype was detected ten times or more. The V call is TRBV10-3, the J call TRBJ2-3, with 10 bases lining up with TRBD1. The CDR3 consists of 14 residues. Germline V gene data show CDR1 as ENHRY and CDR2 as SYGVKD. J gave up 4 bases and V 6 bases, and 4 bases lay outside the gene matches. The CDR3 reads CAIRGTGVADTQYF. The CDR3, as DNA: TGTGCCATCAGGGGGACAGGGGTGGCAGATACGCAGTATTTT.

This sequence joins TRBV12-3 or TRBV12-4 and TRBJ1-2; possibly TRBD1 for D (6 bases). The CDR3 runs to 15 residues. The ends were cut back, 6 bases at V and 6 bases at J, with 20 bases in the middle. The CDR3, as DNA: TGTGCCAGCAGCACCCTTGGACAGTCGTCGGATGGCTACACCTTC. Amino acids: CASSTLGQSSDGYTF.

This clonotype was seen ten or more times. CDR3 DNA sequence: TGTGCCAGCAGTTTTTCGGCAGGTTATACAGCTTTCTTT. Its translation: CASSFSAGYTAFF. V is TRBV12-3 or TRBV12-4 and J is TRBJ1-1; no definite D call. The CDR3 extends over 13 amino acids. Trimming removed 3 bases at V and 10 bases at J, with 15 bases between.

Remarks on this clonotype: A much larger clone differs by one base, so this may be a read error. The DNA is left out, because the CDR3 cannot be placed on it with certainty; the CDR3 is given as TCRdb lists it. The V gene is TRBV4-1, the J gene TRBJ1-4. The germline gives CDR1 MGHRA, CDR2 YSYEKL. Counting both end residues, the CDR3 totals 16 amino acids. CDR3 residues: CASSQDVGLGSEKLLF.

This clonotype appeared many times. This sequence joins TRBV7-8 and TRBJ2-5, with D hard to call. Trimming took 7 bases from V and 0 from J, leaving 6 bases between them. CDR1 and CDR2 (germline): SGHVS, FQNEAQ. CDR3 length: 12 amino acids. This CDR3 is CASKGYQETQYF. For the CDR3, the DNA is TGTGCCAGCAAAGGGTACCAAGAGACCCAGTACTTC.

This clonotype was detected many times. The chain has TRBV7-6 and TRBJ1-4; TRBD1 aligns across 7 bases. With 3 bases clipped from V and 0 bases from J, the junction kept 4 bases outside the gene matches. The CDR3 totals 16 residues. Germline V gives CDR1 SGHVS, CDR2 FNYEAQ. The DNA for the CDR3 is TGTGCCAGCAGCTTGGACAGGATTGCAACTAATGAAAAACTGTTTTTT. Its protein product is CASSLDRIATNEKLFF.

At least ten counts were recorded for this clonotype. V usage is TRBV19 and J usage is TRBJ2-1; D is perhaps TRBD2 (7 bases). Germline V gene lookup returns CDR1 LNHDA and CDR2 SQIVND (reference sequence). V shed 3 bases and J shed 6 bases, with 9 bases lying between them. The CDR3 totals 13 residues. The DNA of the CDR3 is TGTGCCAGTAGTATTCGGGGGGCCAATGAGCAGTTCTTC. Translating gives CASSIRGANEQFF.

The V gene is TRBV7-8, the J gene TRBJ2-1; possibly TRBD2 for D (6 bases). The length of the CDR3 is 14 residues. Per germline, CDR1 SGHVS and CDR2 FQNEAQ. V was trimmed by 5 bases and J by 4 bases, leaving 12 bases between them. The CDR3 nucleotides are TGTGCCAGCAGCCAAGGCGGGATTTACAATGAGCAGTTCTTC. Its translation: CASSQGGIYNEQFF.

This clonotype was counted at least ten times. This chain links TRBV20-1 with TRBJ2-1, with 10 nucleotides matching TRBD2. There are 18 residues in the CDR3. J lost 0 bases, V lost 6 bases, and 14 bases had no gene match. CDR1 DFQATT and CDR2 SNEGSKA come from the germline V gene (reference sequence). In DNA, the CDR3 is TGCAGTGCAGGGGATACTAGCGGGGAACAGAGCTCCTACAATGAGCAGTTCTTC. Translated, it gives CSAGDTSGEQSSYNEQFF.

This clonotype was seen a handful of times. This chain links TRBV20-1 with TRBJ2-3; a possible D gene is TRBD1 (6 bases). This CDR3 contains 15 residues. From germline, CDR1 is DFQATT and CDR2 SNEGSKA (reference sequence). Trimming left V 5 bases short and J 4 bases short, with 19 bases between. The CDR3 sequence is CSAPGHQQGPDTQYF. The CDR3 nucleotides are TGCAGTGCTCCCGGACACCAACAGGGCCCAGATACGCAGTATTTT.

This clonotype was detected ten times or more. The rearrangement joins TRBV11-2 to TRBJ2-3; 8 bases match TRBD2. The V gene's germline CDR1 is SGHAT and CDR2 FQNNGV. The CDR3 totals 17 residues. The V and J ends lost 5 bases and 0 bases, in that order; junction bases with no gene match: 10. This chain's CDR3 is CASSPFPGGSSTDTQYF. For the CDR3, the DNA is TGTGCCAGCAGCCCTTTTCCGGGGGGGTCTAGCACAGATACGCAGTATTTT.

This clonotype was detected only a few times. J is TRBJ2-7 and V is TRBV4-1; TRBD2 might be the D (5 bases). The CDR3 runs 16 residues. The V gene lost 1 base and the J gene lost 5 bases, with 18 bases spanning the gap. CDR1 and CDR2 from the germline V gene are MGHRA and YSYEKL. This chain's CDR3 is CASSQAIGRLAHEQYF. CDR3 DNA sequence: TGCGCCAGCAGCCAAGCGATCGGTCGGCTAGCCCACGAGCAGTACTTC.

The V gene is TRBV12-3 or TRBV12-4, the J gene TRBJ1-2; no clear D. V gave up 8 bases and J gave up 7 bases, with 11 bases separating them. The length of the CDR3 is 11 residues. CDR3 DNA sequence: TGTGCCAGCGCCCGGGGATTTGGCTACACCTTC. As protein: CASARGFGYTF.

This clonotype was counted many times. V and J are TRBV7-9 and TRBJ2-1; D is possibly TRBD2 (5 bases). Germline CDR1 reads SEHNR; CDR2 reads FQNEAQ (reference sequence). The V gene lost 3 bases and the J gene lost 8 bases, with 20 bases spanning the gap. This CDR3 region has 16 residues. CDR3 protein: CASSFSLGITDYEQFF. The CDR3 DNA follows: TGTGCCAGCAGCTTCTCTCTCGGGATAACAGATTATGAGCAGTTCTTC.

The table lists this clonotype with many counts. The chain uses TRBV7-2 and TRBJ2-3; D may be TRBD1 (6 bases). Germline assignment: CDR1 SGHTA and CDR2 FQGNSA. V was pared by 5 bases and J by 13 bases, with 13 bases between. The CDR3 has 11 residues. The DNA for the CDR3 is TGTGCCAGCAGCGTAGACCGGGACAAGTATTTT. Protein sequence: CASSVDRDKYF.

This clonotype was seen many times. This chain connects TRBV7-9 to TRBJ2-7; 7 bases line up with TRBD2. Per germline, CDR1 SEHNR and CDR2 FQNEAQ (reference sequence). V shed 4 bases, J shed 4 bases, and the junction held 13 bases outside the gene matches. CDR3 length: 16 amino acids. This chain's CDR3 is CASSSLGGTSNYEQYF. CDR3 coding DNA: TGTGCCAGCAGCTCACTGGGGGGGACTTCCAATTACGAGCAGTACTTC.

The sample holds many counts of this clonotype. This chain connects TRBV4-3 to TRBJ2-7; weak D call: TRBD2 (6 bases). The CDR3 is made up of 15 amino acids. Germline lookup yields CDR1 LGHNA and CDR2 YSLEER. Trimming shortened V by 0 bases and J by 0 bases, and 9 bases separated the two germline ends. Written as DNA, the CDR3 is TGCGCCAGCAGCCAAGACGGAGGGATCTCCTACGAGCAGTACTTC. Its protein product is CASSQDGGISYEQYF.

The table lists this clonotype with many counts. This chain's CDR3 is CASSYRDSLETQYF. CDR3 nucleotides: TGTGCCAGCAGTTACCGGGATTCCCTGGAGACCCAGTACTTC. This chain connects TRBV6-5 to TRBJ2-5, with D perhaps matching TRBD2 (5 bases). The CDR3 length is 14 residues. Germline CDR1 MNHEY, CDR2 SVGAGI. V was trimmed by 2 bases and J by 5 bases, leaving 12 bases between them.

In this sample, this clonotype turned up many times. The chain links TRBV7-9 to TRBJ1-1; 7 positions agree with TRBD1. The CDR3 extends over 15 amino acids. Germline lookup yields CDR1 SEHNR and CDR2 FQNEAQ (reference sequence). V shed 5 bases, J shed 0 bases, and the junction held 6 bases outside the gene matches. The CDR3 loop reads CASSQIGGMNTEAFF. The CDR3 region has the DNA TGTGCCAGCAGCCAAATAGGGGGCATGAACACTGAAGCTTTCTTT.

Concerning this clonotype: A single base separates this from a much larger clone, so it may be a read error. CDR3 sequence: CTSSHPGQGIQPQHF. Written as DNA, the CDR3 is TGCACCAGCAGCCATCCCGGACAGGGTATTCAGCCCCAGCATTTT. This chain links TRBV4-1 with TRBJ1-5; 8 bases are a match to TRBD1. The CDR3 has 15 residues. Germline V gene data show CDR1 as MGHRA and CDR2 as YSYEKL.

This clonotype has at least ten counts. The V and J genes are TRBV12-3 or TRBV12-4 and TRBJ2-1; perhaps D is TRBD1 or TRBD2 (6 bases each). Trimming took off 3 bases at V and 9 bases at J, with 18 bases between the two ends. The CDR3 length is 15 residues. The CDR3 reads CASSFGGSVAGEQFF. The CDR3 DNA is TGTGCCAGCAGTTTCGGGGGCAGTGTGGCAGGTGAGCAGTTCTTC.

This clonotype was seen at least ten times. The CDR3 reads CASRSLYEQYV. In nucleotides, the CDR3 is TGTGCCAGCAGATCCCTTTACGAGCAGTACGTC. This rearrangement joins TRBV11-2 to TRBJ2-7; unclear D gene. Germline V lookup: CDR1 SGHAT, CDR2 FQNNGV. V shed 6 bases and J shed 4 bases, with 7 bases lying between them. The CDR3 runs 11 residues.

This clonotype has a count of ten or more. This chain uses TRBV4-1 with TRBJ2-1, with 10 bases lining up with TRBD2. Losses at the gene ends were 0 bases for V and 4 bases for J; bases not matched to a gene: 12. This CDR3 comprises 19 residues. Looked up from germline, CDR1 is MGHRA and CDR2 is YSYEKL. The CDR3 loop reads CASSQETSGARSLYNEQFF. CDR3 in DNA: TGCGCCAGCAGCCAAGAAACTAGCGGGGCGCGGTCCTTATACAATGAGCAGTTCTTC.

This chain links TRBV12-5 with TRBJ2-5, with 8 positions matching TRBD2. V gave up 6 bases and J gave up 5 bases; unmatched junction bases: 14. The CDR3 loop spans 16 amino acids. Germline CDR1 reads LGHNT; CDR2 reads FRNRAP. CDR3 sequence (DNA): TGTGCTAGTGGCGGCAGGTTTCGGGGGGGCTTTGAGACCCAGTACTTC. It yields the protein CASGGRFRGGFETQYF.

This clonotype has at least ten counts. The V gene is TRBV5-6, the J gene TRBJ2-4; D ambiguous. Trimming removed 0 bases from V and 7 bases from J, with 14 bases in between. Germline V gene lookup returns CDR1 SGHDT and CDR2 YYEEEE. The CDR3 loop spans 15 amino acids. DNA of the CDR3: TGTGCCAGCAGCTTGGAGGAGACTCCTGGGAACATTCAGTACTTC. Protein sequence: CASSLEETPGNIQYF. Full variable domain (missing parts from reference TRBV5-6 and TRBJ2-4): DAGVTQSPTHLIKTRGQQVTLRCSPKSGHDTVSWYQQALGQGPQFIFQYYEEEERQRGNFPDRFSGHQFPNYSSELNVNALLLGDSALYLCASSLEETPGNIQYFGAGTRLSVL.

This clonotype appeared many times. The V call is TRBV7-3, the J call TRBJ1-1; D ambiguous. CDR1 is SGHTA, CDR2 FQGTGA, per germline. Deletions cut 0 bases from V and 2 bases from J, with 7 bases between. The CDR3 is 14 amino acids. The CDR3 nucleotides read TGTGCCAGCAGCTTAACCGGGCCAAACACTGAAGCTTTCTTT. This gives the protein CASSLTGPNTEAFF.

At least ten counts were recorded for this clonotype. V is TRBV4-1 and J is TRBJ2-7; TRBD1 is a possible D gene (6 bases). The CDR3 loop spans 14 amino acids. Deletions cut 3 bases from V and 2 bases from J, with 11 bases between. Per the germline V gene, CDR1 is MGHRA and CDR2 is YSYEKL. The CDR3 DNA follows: TGCGCCAGCAGCCACTCGACAGGAACCTACGAGCAGTACTTC. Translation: CASSHSTGTYEQYF.